The clone carrying this T cell receptor (beta chain) showed up just a few times. What it binds is unknown. The beta constant-region primer was an equimolar mix of two oligonucleotides covering TRBC1 and TRBC2. The ligated cDNA underwent four PCR rounds using SP2 and nested alpha and beta constant-region primers. TCRdb reanalysed the UMI-ligation and nested PCR reads using MiXCR and keeps one entry per CDR3 protein. In the table there are 95,000 to 150,000 distinct CDR3 sequences, approximately 37% of which are singletons. The source of the sample is a study of naive and memory T cell subsets. Findings and caveats of the study: From naive to CM, EM and EMRA, diversity decreased and Gini increased.

The TCR was taken from a human donor in good health. The sample was central memory CD4+ T cells from blood.

The CDR3 sequence: CASSIYSSGRVYEQYF. The CDR3 DNA reads as TGTGCCAGCAGTATCTACTCTAGCGGGAGGGTCTACGAGCAGTACTTC. This chain connects TRBV27 to TRBJ2-7; 12 nucleotides align to TRBD2. V trimming: 5 bases; J trimming: 3 bases; junction bases outside the gene matches: 8. The germline V gene encodes CDR1 MNHEY and CDR2 SMNVEV (reference sequence). The CDR3 spans 16 residues.